These T cell receptor beta chains were read from a single sample in a study of T-cell memory formation after mild COVID-19. TCRdb re-called the 5' RACE reads with MiXCR, one entry per CDR3 protein. Here the sample spans around 200,000 distinct CDR3 sequences, 15% to 20% being singletons. Sequencing was done on a sample of PBMCs or a T cell subset sorted from them (not recorded which). These receptor sequences come from a man aged 18-30 years who had mild COVID-19 (a few samples of this study predate the infection). Cell type and time point are not known. CDR3s include the opening cysteine and the closing phenylalanine or tryptophan. The order of the fields is V gene, D gene, J gene, clone size, CDR3 DNA, CDR3 protein. A D gene is named only where the DNA matches it firmly. Clone size, where shown, is once, few, many, or a class for clones that have expanded.

TRBV5-1	-	TRBJ1-2	-	TGCGCCAGCAGCTTGTCCGAGGCCAACTATGGCTACACCTTC	CASSLSEANYGYTF
TRBV3-1	-	TRBJ1-6	few	TGTGCCAGCAGCCAAGGGACAGACTATAATTCACCCCTCCACTTT	CASSQGTDYNSPLHF
TRBV11-2	-	TRBJ1-1	-	TGTGCCAGCAGCTTAGAGGGTAAGAACACTGAAGCTTTCTTT	CASSLEGKNTEAFF
TRBV7-2	-	TRBJ2-3	-	TGTGCCAGCTGGCCGGGACACAGCACAGATACGCAGTATTTT	CASWPGHSTDTQYF
TRBV3-1	-	TRBJ1-5	-	TGTGCCAGCAGCCAAGGGGGGCAGCCCCAGCATTTT	CASSQGGQPQHF
TRBV3-1	TRBD2	TRBJ2-5	-	TGTGCCAGCAGCCAAGATCGGGGACTAGCGGGACTCCAAGAGACCCAGTACTTC	CASSQDRGLAGLQETQYF
TRBV7-2	-	TRBJ2-5	-	TGTGCCAGCAGACAATCCCCCTTAGAGACCCAGTACTTC	CASRQSPLETQYF
TRBV7-2	-	TRBJ2-3	many	TGTGCCAGCAGCTTCGGCCCAGGGGGGGCCGCAGATACGCAGTATTTT	CASSFGPGGAADTQYF
TRBV29-1	TRBD1	TRBJ1-2	-	TGCAGCGTACAAGGGGACAGGGGAGGCTATGGCTACACCTTC	CSVQGDRGGYGYTF
TRBV5-6	-	TRBJ2-5	-	TGTGCCAGGAGACGGATGAAAGAGACCCAGTACTTC	CARRRMKETQYF
TRBV19	-	TRBJ1-4	few	TGTGCCAGTAGTATTACCGGACCGACTTCGCGTGAAAAACTGTTTTTT	CASSITGPTSREKLFF
TRBV6-5	TRBD1	TRBJ2-7	-	TGTGCCAGCAAACGACAGGACAGGGGGTACCACGAGCAGTACTTC	CASKRQDRGYHEQYF
TRBV15	TRBD2	TRBJ2-1	few	TGTGCCACCAGCCTAACTAGCGGAGAGCAGTTCTTC	CATSLTSGEQFF
TRBV7-6	TRBD2	TRBJ2-5	few	TGTGCCAGCAGCTCCCTAGCGGAGTACCAAGAGACCCAGTACTTC	CASSSLAEYQETQYF
TRBV7-7	-	TRBJ2-2	few	TGTGCCAGCAGCCGGGGCGCCACGAGGCCCGGGGAGCTGTTTTTT	CASSRGATRPGELFF
TRBV5-5	TRBD1	TRBJ1-2	-	TGTGCCAGCAGCTTATTCCGGGACAGGGACAATGGCTACACCTTC	CASSLFRDRDNGYTF
TRBV10-3	TRBD2	TRBJ2-1	-	TGTGCCATCAGTCGATCGACTAGCGGAGATTACAATGAGCAGTTCTTC	CAISRSTSGDYNEQFF
TRBV5-1	TRBD2	TRBJ2-3	-	TGCGCCAGCAGTCGACTAGCGGGGACCACAGATACGCAGTATTTT	CASSRLAGTTDTQYF
TRBV12-3/TRBV12-4	-	TRBJ1-2	-	TGTGCCAGCAGCTGGACAGTCGGTGGCTACACCTTC	CASSWTVGGYTF
TRBV7-9	-	TRBJ1-1	many	TGTGCCAGCAGCTGGTTAGGGGGGACTGAAGCTTTCTTT	CASSWLGGTEAFF
TRBV29-1	-	TRBJ1-5	-	TGCAGCGTTATCGAACAGTACAATCAGCCCCAGCATTTT	CSVIEQYNQPQHF
TRBV4-1	TRBD2	TRBJ2-3	-	TGCGCCAGCAGCCAAGAAAATCCAACGGGGGGACGCACAGATACGCAGTATTTT	CASSQENPTGGRTDTQYF
TRBV6-5	TRBD1	TRBJ1-1	few	TGTGCCAGCAGTACCGGACAGGGGGCGGTCACTGAAGCTTTCTTT	CASSTGQGAVTEAFF
TRBV4-3	-	TRBJ1-6	few	TGCGCCAGCAGCGAGACAGTCCGGCATAATTCACCCCTCCACTTT	CASSETVRHNSPLHF
TRBV29-1	-	TRBJ1-2	-	TGCAGCGTTGTAGGGGGGGACTATGGCTACACCTTC	CSVVGGDYGYTF
TRBV3-1	TRBD2	TRBJ2-4	many	TGTGCCAGCAGCCGAGATGGACTAGCGGGGAGGGGAAACATTCAGTACTTC	CASSRDGLAGRGNIQYF
TRBV14	TRBD1	TRBJ2-5	few	TGTGCCAGCAGCCAAGATCGGACAGGGGGAGAGACCCAGTACTTC	CASSQDRTGGETQYF
TRBV28	TRBD1	TRBJ1-2	few	TGTGCCAGCAGTTCCTCCTCGACAGGGATCAACTATGGCTACACCTTC	CASSSSSTGINYGYTF
TRBV7-2	-	TRBJ2-5	-	TGTGCCAGCAGCTACTTTGGGGCCCGGGAGACCCAGTACTTC	CASSYFGARETQYF
TRBV9	-	TRBJ1-5	-	TGTGCCAGCAGCGTAGGACAAAACCAGCCCCAGCATTTT	CASSVGQNQPQHF
TRBV7-2	-	TRBJ1-2	-	TGTGCCAGCCGCCCCGGGGGGCGCAGGAACTATGGCTACACCTTC	CASRPGGRRNYGYTF
TRBV12-3/TRBV12-4	TRBD1	TRBJ1-4	few	TGTGCCAGCAGGGCAGGGGGTAACGGTAATGAAAAACTGTTTTTT	CASRAGGNGNEKLFF
TRBV5-1	-	TRBJ2-3	few	TGCGCCAGCAGCGATTACCTAGGGGCAGATACGCAGTATTTT	CASSDYLGADTQYF
TRBV28	-	TRBJ2-2	many	TGTGCCAGCAGTCCCACCTCCGGGGTGAACACCGGGGAGCTGTTTTTT	CASSPTSGVNTGELFF
TRBV12-3/TRBV12-4	-	TRBJ1-1	many	TGTGCCAGCAGTTGGGGGAACACTGAAGCTTTCTTT	CASSWGNTEAFF
TRBV29-1	TRBD2	TRBJ2-1	-	TGCAGCGGTGCGGGGGAATACAATGAGCAGTTCTTC	CSGAGEYNEQFF
TRBV7-7	-	TRBJ2-5	many	TGTGCCAGCAGCCATCCGGGCCAGGAGACCCAGTACTTC	CASSHPGQETQYF
TRBV20-1	-	TRBJ2-7	many	TGCAGTGCTAGAGATCAGGAAAGGGCCGACGAGCAGTACTTC	CSARDQERADEQYF
TRBV7-2	-	TRBJ1-2	few	TGTGCCAGCAGCTTAGACGAGAACTATGGCTACACCTTC	CASSLDENYGYTF
TRBV6-5	TRBD2	TRBJ2-2	few	TGTGCCAGCAGTACCCGACTAGCGGGGGGGACCGGGGAGCTGTTTTTT	CASSTRLAGGTGELFF
TRBV27	-	TRBJ1-6	few	TGTGCCAGCAGAACCGAACAGGTGGGGAATTCACCCCTCCACTTT	CASRTEQVGNSPLHF
TRBV20-1	-	TRBJ1-5	-	TGCAGTGCTAGGAGTACCTATAGCAATCAGCCCCAGCATTTT	CSARSTYSNQPQHF